The subject of this entry is one T cell receptor (beta chain). The sample belongs to a study of blood T cell repertoires in COVID-19. V gave up 5 bases and J gave up 2 bases, with 6 bases separating them. The CDR3 is 13 amino acids. Germline V gives CDR1 MDHEN, CDR2 SYDVKM. Source study methods: Reference gene primer amplification gave nucleated cell count estimates. Using immunoSEQ multiplex PCR, the repertoire was profiled, and TCRdb retains in-frame clones only, with some absent. D and trimming come from the DNA, and the V and J calls and clone size come from that table. Among some 160,000 clones listed, 80% to 85% were seen once.

The chain carries TRBV28 and TRBJ1-4; D is ambiguous. The source is a man aged 65 to 79 with active or convalescent COVID-19. Sequenced sample: peripheral blood. The CDR3 reads CASSRHTNEKLFF. The DNA of the CDR3 is TGTGCCAGCAGTCGACACACTAATGAAAAACTGTTTTTT.